These 22 T cell receptor beta chains originate from one sample sequenced in a study of shared clonotypes between healthy human individuals. Measured with immunoSEQ multiplex PCR; TCRdb has only the in-frame clones, and not every one. The table has roughly 640,000 clones, around 74% seen once; the top ten hold under 2%. The sequenced sample consisted of memory CD4+ T cells sorted from blood. This sample's subset: CD45RA-negative fraction. The receptors shown here come from a woman aged 30 to 39 in good health.

This clone showed up just a few times. This sequence joins TRBV9 and TRBJ2-3; TRBD2 is a possible D gene (5 bases). CDR3 length: 16 amino acids. Deletions cut 0 bases from V and 1 base from J, with 12 bases between. Germline V lookup: CDR1 SGDLS, CDR2 YYNGEE. CDR3 sequence (DNA): TGTGCCAGCAGCGTAGATGGGAGTGGGGGCACAGATACGCAGTATTTT. This encodes CASSVDGSGGTDTQYF.

Written as DNA, the CDR3 is TGTGCCAGCAGTTTGTACGGCAGTGGGAGCGGGAGGGCCATCGGGGAGCTGTTTTTT. Translation gives CASSLYGSGSGRAIGELFF. The V call is TRBV27, the J call TRBJ2-2; 10 bases agree with TRBD2. The trim removed 3 bases at V and 7 bases at J, leaving 17 bases unmatched. From germline, CDR1 is MNHEY and CDR2 SMNVEV (reference sequence). The CDR3 runs to 19 residues.

The chain employs TRBV11-3 and TRBJ1-3; D possibly corresponds to TRBD1 (5 bases). This CDR3 is built from 15 residues. V lost 5 bases and J 4 bases, leaving 15 bases between the germline ends. Germline V gene data show CDR1 as SGHNT and CDR2 as YENEEA. The CDR3 reads CASSATGTPGNTIYF. The CDR3 nucleotides are TGTGCCAGCAGCGCCACCGGGACCCCCGGAAACACCATATATTTT.

Notes on this clone: This may come from a read error, since a much larger clone is one base off. In nucleotides, the CDR3 is TGTGCCAGCAGCTTGGTAGCGGGAGGGCTGAAGCAGTACTTC. It encodes CASSLVAGGLKQYF. V is TRBV5-6 and J is TRBJ2-7; TRBD2 matches 11 bases. Germline V gene sequence: CDR1 SGHDT, CDR2 YYEEEE. The CDR3 spans 14 residues. V was pared by 0 bases and J by 8 bases, with 4 bases of the junction left unmatched.

The chain has TRBV4-1 and TRBJ1-5, with 8 nucleotides matching TRBD1. After removal of 4 bases from V and 4 bases from J, the junction contained 6 bases not matched to a gene. The CDR3 is made up of 15 amino acids. Germline V gene sequence: CDR1 MGHRA, CDR2 YSYEKL. Written as DNA, the CDR3 is TGCGCCAGCAGCCCCCGGGACAGGACGAATCAGCCCCAGCATTTT. Translated: CASSPRDRTNQPQHF.

J is TRBJ2-4 and V is TRBV9, with D possibly matching TRBD1 (5 bases). Germline-derived CDR1 and CDR2 are SGDLS and YYNGEE. The CDR3 has 19 amino acids. Trimming took 4 bases from V and 3 from J, leaving 26 bases between them. The CDR3 protein is CASSLESQGSTPHKNIQYF. The CDR3 DNA reads as TGTGCCAGCAGCCTCGAATCCCAGGGTTCCACACCTCACAAAAACATTCAGTACTTC.

V gene TRBV11-2 combines with J gene TRBJ1-4; 9 positions agree with TRBD1. Germline values: CDR1 SGHAT, CDR2 FQNNGV. V gave up 5 bases and J gave up 5 bases; unmatched junction bases: 3. The length of the CDR3 is 14 residues. Here the CDR3 DNA reads TGTGCCAGCAGCAAAGACAGGGGGAATGAAAAACTGTTTTTT. Translation: CASSKDRGNEKLFF.

V and J are TRBV5-4 and TRBJ2-5; possibly TRBD1 for D (6 bases). This CDR3 is 14 amino acids long. Trimming cost V 2 bases and J 4 bases, with 12 bases left between them. Per the germline V gene, CDR1 is SGHNT and CDR2 is YYREEE (reference sequence). The CDR3 loop reads CASSLGGVRETQYF. As DNA, the CDR3 is TGTGCCAGCAGCTTAGGGGGTGTTCGAGAGACCCAGTACTTC.

CDR3 residues: CASSISTTKGQFF. The CDR3 DNA follows: TGTGCCAGTAGTATTTCAACAACTAAGGGGCAGTTCTTC. The chain joins TRBV19 to TRBJ2-1; D remains ambiguous. The CDR3 has 13 amino acids. The germline gives CDR1 LNHDA, CDR2 SQIVND (reference sequence). V was pared by 3 bases and J by 12 bases, with 15 bases between.

There are a few counts of this clone. The sample has other DNA sequences that encode this CDR3 too. The chain couples TRBV28 to TRBJ1-4; a possible D gene is TRBD1 (5 bases). The CDR3 has 14 amino acids. Deletions cut 3 bases from V and 2 bases from J, with 7 bases between. Germline CDR1 MDHEN, CDR2 SYDVKM. CDR3 in amino acids: CASSFGGTNEKLFF. The CDR3 DNA is TGTGCCAGCAGTTTTGGGGGGACTAATGAAAAACTGTTTTTT.

The J gene is TRBJ2-1, the V gene TRBV7-6; D may be TRBD2 (5 bases). V was pared by 5 bases and J by 0 bases, with 14 bases between. Per the germline V gene, CDR1 is SGHVS and CDR2 is FNYEAQ. This CDR3 region has 16 residues. The CDR3 here is CASSNPLGSSYNEQFF. As DNA, the CDR3 is TGTGCCAGCAGCAACCCCCTTGGGAGCTCCTACAATGAGCAGTTCTTC. The variable domain in full, with the rest retrieved from reference TRBV7-6 and TRBJ2-1, is GAGVSQSPRYKVTKRGQDVALRCDPISGHVSLYWYRQALGQGPEFLTYFNYEAQQDKSGLPNDRFSAERPEGSISTLTIQRTEQRDSAMYRCASSNPLGSSYNEQFFGPGTRLTVL.

The chain recombines TRBV6-6 with TRBJ2-3; D possibly corresponds to TRBD2 (6 bases). Germline CDR1 and CDR2: MNHNY and SVGAGI (reference sequence). This CDR3 region has 16 residues. The V end was cut by 6 bases, the J end by 4 bases, with 20 bases between. This CDR3 reads CASSYPIGGNPDTQYF. CDR3 nucleotide sequence: TGTGCCAGCAGCTACCCTATCGGGGGTAACCCAGATACGCAGTATTTT.

In its sample, this clone was seen a few times. The chain uses TRBV30 and TRBJ1-4; perhaps TRBD1 as D (5 bases). The CDR3 length is 13 residues. Germline V gives CDR1 GTSNPN, CDR2 SVGIG (reference sequence). V lost 2 bases and J 5 bases, leaving 9 bases between the germline ends. The DNA of the CDR3 is TGTGCCTGGAGTAGGGACTCGAATGAAAAACTGTTTTTT. Protein: CAWSRDSNEKLFF.

Comments on this clone: Additional DNA sequences in this sample encode the identical CDR3. V and J are TRBV5-1 and TRBJ2-1, with D possibly matching TRBD1 (6 bases). Per the germline V gene, CDR1 is SGHRS and CDR2 is YFSETQ. V dropped 0 bases and J dropped 3 bases, with 7 bases sitting between them. The CDR3 has 14 amino acids. CDR3 sequence: CASSLDRVYNEQFF. The CDR3 DNA sequence: TGCGCCAGCAGCTTGGACAGGGTCTACAATGAGCAGTTCTTC.

Note on this clone: In the same sample, other DNA sequences code for this CDR3. This sequence joins TRBV18 and TRBJ2-3; D uncertain. CDR3 size: 13 residues. Trimming cost V 4 bases and J 0 bases, with 5 bases left between them. The germline V gene has CDR1 KGHSH and CDR2 LQKENI. CDR3 in DNA: TGTGCCAGCTCACGTGCTAGCACAGATACGCAGTATTTT. Its protein product is CASSRASTDTQYF.

The rearrangement uses TRBV7-2 and TRBJ2-4, with TRBD1 matching 10 bases. The CDR3 contains 17 residues. Losses at the gene ends were 0 bases for V and 0 bases for J; bases not matched to a gene: 2. Germline lookup yields CDR1 SGHTA and CDR2 FQGNSA. The CDR3 sequence is CASSLAGQGRAKNIQYF. Here the CDR3 DNA reads TGTGCCAGCAGCTTAGCGGGACAGGGGCGAGCCAAAAACATTCAGTACTTC.

Note on this clone: The sample has other DNA sequences that encode this CDR3 too. The rearrangement links TRBV5-4 to TRBJ2-1; 8 nucleotides match TRBD2. This CDR3 spans 16 amino acids. Germline CDR1 SGHNT, CDR2 YYREEE (reference sequence). V shed 2 bases and J 0 bases; nucleotides not matched to a gene: 4. The CDR3 here is CASSFGGTSSYNEQFF. CDR3 DNA: TGTGCCAGCAGCTTTGGCGGGACTAGCTCCTACAATGAGCAGTTCTTC.

J is TRBJ2-7 and V is TRBV6-1; 8 nucleotides agree with TRBD2. Germline loops: CDR1 MNHNS, CDR2 SASEGT. The CDR3 covers 15 residues. V shed 0 bases, J shed 12 bases, and the junction held 13 bases outside the gene matches. The CDR3 spells CASSEALGRAASWYF. DNA for the CDR3: TGTGCCAGCAGTGAAGCGCTCGGGAGGGCCGCGTCTTGGTACTTC.

The chain carries TRBV19 and TRBJ2-1, with D perhaps assigned TRBD1 or TRBD2 (5 bases each). V was pared by 5 bases and J by 3 bases, with 11 bases between. The CDR3 is 14 amino acids. In germline, CDR1 is LNHDA, CDR2 SQIVND (reference sequence). The CDR3 loop reads CASSQRGNYNEQFF. The DNA for the CDR3 is TGTGCCAGTAGTCAACGGGGCAACTACAATGAGCAGTTCTTC.

This clone was recorded once. Other nucleotide sequences in the sample specify the same CDR3. The chain joins TRBV5-1 to TRBJ1-2; D unresolved. The CDR3 length is 13 residues. Trimming pared 0 bases from V and 3 bases from J, leaving 6 bases between. Per germline, CDR1 SGHRS and CDR2 YFSETQ. Here the CDR3 reads CASSLVPDYGYTF. The CDR3, as DNA: TGCGCCAGCAGCTTGGTTCCTGACTATGGCTACACCTTC.

This clone was counted between two and nine times. This sequence joins TRBV4-1 and TRBJ2-2; 7 bases fit TRBD2. Germline V gene data show CDR1 as MGHRA and CDR2 as YSYEKL. The junction had 4 bases not matched to a gene; V was cut back by 0 bases and J by 0 bases. CDR3 size: 17 residues. The CDR3 DNA is TGCGCCAGCAGCCAAGATCGGACTAGAGCGAACACCGGGGAGCTGTTTTTT. Translation: CASSQDRTRANTGELFF.

The table lists this clone with a few counts. The chain uses TRBV7-8 and TRBJ2-5; 14 nucleotides line up with TRBD2. The CDR3 loop spans 15 amino acids. Germline values: CDR1 SGHVS, CDR2 FQNEAQ. V was pared by 5 bases and J by 4 bases, with 3 bases of the junction left unmatched. CDR3: CASSTGLAGVETQYF. For the CDR3, the DNA is TGTGCCAGCAGCACGGGACTAGCGGGAGTAGAGACCCAGTACTTC.